The entry that follows covers one T cell receptor (beta chain) sequence. Assay: immunoSEQ multiplex PCR; the TCRdb copy retains only in-frame clones and omits some. This sample has about 130,000 clones, with about 92% found just once. The CDR3 has 13 residues. Germline V gene data show CDR1 as MDHEN and CDR2 as SYDVKM. V was clipped by 6 bases and J by 2 bases; unmatched bases: 3. The sample is drawn from a study of OX40 agonist ivuxolimab in advanced cancers. Systemic immunosuppression or a history of autoimmune disease excluded patients. The sample was CD4+ or CD8+ T cells sorted from blood, taken in a trial of the OX40 agonist ivuxolimab. The TCR sequence derives from an adult with an advanced solid tumor such as melanoma, head and neck, liver or kidney cancer. The chain is built from TRBV28 and TRBJ2-7; 8 bases align to TRBD2. Here the CDR3 reads CASSPGGAYEQYF. CDR3 sequence (DNA): TGTGCCAGCAGCCCCGGGGGGGCCTACGAGCAGTACTTC.